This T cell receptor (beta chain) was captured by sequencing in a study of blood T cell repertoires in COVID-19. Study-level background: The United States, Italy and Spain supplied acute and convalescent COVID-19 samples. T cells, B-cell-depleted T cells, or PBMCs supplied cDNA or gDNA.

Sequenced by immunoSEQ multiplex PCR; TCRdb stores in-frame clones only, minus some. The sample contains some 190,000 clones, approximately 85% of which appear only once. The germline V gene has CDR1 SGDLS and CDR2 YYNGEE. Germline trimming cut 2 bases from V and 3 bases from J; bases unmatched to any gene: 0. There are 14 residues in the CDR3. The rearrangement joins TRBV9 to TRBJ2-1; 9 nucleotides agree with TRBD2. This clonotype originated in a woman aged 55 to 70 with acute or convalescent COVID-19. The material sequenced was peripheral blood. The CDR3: CASSVSGGYNEQFF. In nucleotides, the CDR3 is TGTGCCAGCAGCGTTAGCGGGGGCTACAATGAGCAGTTCTTC.